This T cell receptor (beta chain) appears in the sequencing data of a study of regulatory T cells in long-lasting Graves disease. The overall study: Positive TSH receptor antibodies alongside over 5 years of antithyroid drugs were what marked Graves' disease as persistent.

Details on this clonotype: Its antigen is unknown.

Sample time point: persistent/refractory GD, antithyroid drugs over 5 years with positive TRAb. Isolated PBMC RNA provided the starting material for the TCR library. The TCR beta library used iRepertoire HTBI primers with Arm-PCR amplification of CDR3. TCRdb used MiXCR to reprocess the multiplex PCR reads, holding one entry per CDR3 protein. Of some 440,000 distinct CDR3 sequences in the sample, less than 25% were seen once. The CDR3 is made up of 15 amino acids. Germline loops: CDR1 MNHEY, CDR2 SMNVEV (reference sequence). V lost 3 bases to trimming and J lost 4 bases, with 14 bases between them. Whole-study findings and limits: With persistent disease, TRBV28, TRBJ1-2 and TRBJ2-5 were the favored segments.

The chain carries TRBV27 and TRBJ2-3; D may be TRBD2 (5 bases). The clonotype originates from a female donor with Graves disease. The source was peripheral blood mononuclear cells (PBMCs), collected when the disease was refractory, from a patient treated with antithyroid drugs. This chain's CDR3 is CASSLFATRADTQYF. Here the CDR3 DNA reads TGTGCCAGCAGTTTGTTCGCAACTAGAGCAGATACGCAGTATTTT.